These T cell receptor beta chains were read from a single sample in a study of blood T cell repertoires in COVID-19. Sequenced by immunoSEQ multiplex PCR; TCRdb stores in-frame clones only, minus some. The sample consists of 300,000 to 350,000 clones, about 87% of them appearing once. Material for sequencing was PBMCs or T cells enriched from blood (not recorded which). These receptors were obtained from a woman younger than 35 who had recovered from COVID-19. CDR3s include the opening cysteine and the closing phenylalanine or tryptophan. A D gene is named only where the DNA matches it firmly. Clone size is given for some rows only: seen once, a few or many times, or a class if the clone is expanded.

>TRBV27|NA|TRBJ1-1|TRBD1
CASSFQGGRGVTEAFF
TGTGCCAGCAGTTTTCAGGGGGGCAGGGGGGTCACTGAAGCTTTCTTT
>TRBV4-3|NA|TRBJ1-2|NA
CASSQELQARNYGYTF
TGCGCCAGCAGCCAAGAATTACAGGCCAGAAACTATGGCTACACCTTC
>TRBV28|NA|TRBJ2-7|TRBD1
CASSGTGVPYEQYF
TGTGCCAGCAGCGGGACAGGGGTTCCCTACGAGCAGTACTTC
>TRBV10-1|NA|TRBJ2-3|NA
CASSDQTTRRTDTQYF
TGCGCCAGCAGTGATCAGACAACTAGACGCACAGATACGCAGTATTTT
>TRBV3-1/TRBV3-2|few|TRBJ1-4|NA
CASRPQGDEKLFF
TGTGCCAGCCGTCCACAGGGCGATGAAAAACTGTTTTTT
>TRBV7-9|NA|TRBJ1-3|TRBD1
CASSFKTGQGNTIYF
TGTGCCAGCAGCTTTAAGACAGGGCAGGGAAACACCATATATTTT
>TRBV6-5|NA|TRBJ2-7|TRBD2
CASRWSGRDGYEQYF
TGTGCCAGCAGATGGAGCGGGAGGGACGGCTACGAGCAGTACTTC
>TRBV3-1/TRBV3-2|once|TRBJ2-5|TRBD2
CASSHGGGKETQYF
TGTGCCAGCAGCCACGGCGGGGGAAAAGAGACCCAGTACTTC
>TRBV5-1|NA|TRBJ2-5|NA
CASRAGGLPRETQYF
TGCGCCAGTAGAGCGGGTGGGCTCCCGAGGGAGACCCAGTACTTC
>TRBV5-6|NA|TRBJ2-6|NA
CASSIEVLLVSGANVLTF
TGTGCCAGCAGCATAGAGGTCCTGTTGGTCTCTGGGGCCAACGTCCTGACTTTC
>TRBV4-3|NA|TRBJ2-3|NA
CASSQEVGAPGTDTQYF
TGCGCCAGCAGCCAAGAGGTGGGGGCACCTGGGACAGATACGCAGTATTTT
>TRBV28|NA|TRBJ2-5|NA
CASSPFGGSKQTETQYF
TGTGCCAGCAGTCCCTTTGGGGGCTCAAAACAAACGGAGACCCAGTACTTC
>TRBV7-2|NA|TRBJ1-3|NA
CASSLATGNTIYF
TGTGCCAGCAGCTTAGCGACAGGAAACACCATATATTTT
>TRBV2|NA|TRBJ2-1|TRBD2
CASRLGLAGDNEQFF
TGTGCCAGCCGCTTGGGACTAGCGGGAGACAATGAGCAGTTCTTC
>TRBV7-8|once|TRBJ1-2|TRBD1
CASSSLRQGVLGYTF
TGTGCCAGCAGCTCGCTTCGACAGGGAGTATTAGGCTACACCTTC
>TRBV18|NA|TRBJ2-5|NA
CASSPRPGETQYF
TGTGCCAGCTCACCCAGACCAGGAGAGACCCAGTACTTC
>TRBV4-2|NA|TRBJ1-5|NA
CASSQRVGNQPQHF
TGTGCCAGCAGCCAGCGCGTTGGCAATCAGCCCCAGCATTTT
>TRBV9|NA|TRBJ2-1|NA
CASSVGDTYNEQFF
TGTGCCAGCAGCGTAGGAGACACCTACAATGAGCAGTTCTTC
>TRBV27|NA|TRBJ2-7|TRBD1
CASSLTGAAFYEQYF
TGTGCCAGCAGTTTAACAGGGGCCGCCTTCTACGAGCAGTACTTC
>TRBV5-4|NA|TRBJ2-3|TRBD2
CASSGSGRGDTQYF
TGTGCCAGCAGCGGGAGCGGGAGAGGGGATACGCAGTATTTT
>TRBV24-1|NA|TRBJ1-5|NA
CATSDPNQGSNQPQHF
TGTGCCACCAGTGATCCTAACCAGGGGAGCAATCAGCCCCAGCATTTT
>TRBV5-5|NA|TRBJ1-1|NA
CASRPERGTEAFF
TGTGCCAGCAGACCCGAACGGGGCACTGAAGCTTTCTTT
>TRBV28|once|TRBJ1-2|NA
CASSLGAASYGYTF
TGTGCCAGCAGTTTAGGGGCGGCCTCTTATGGCTACACCTTC
>TRBV5-1|NA|TRBJ1-1|NA
CASSWESNTEAFF
TGCGCCAGCAGCTGGGAGTCGAACACTGAAGCTTTCTTT
>TRBV7-2|NA|TRBJ1-4|NA
CASSFTGSDEKLFF
TGTGCCAGCAGCTTTACGGGTTCGGATGAAAAACTGTTTTTT
>TRBV7-2|NA|TRBJ2-7|TRBD1
CASTLESAGGYEQYF
TGTGCCAGCACCTTAGAAAGCGCAGGGGGTTACGAGCAGTACTTC
>TRBV7-2|NA|TRBJ2-7|TRBD2
CASSQIAGSLYEQYF
TGTGCCAGCAGCCAGATAGCGGGATCCCTATACGAGCAGTACTTC
>TRBV6-5|NA|TRBJ2-2|NA
CASSYSSSPDTGELFF
TGTGCCAGCAGTTACTCGAGTAGCCCCGACACCGGGGAGCTGTTTTTT
>TRBV5-1|NA|TRBJ2-3|NA
CASSGRRRGMGTDTQYF
TGCGCCAGCAGCGGTCGGAGGAGGGGAATGGGAACAGATACGCAGTATTTT
>TRBV5-6|NA|TRBJ2-3|TRBD1
CASSQGAGDTDTQYF
TGTGCCAGCAGCCAGGGGGCTGGGGACACAGATACGCAGTATTTT
>TRBV9|NA|TRBJ2-3|NA
CASSPPNTDTQYF
TGTGCCAGCAGCCCCCCCAACACAGATACGCAGTATTTT
>TRBV5-4|NA|TRBJ2-5|NA
CASSLVERVETQYF
TGTGCCAGCAGCTTGGTGGAGCGGGTAGAGACCCAGTACTTC
>TRBV28|NA|TRBJ1-5|NA
CASSLLDRSYSNQPQHF
TGTGCCAGCAGTTTATTGGACAGATCTTATAGCAATCAGCCCCAGCATTTT
>TRBV28|once|TRBJ1-4|NA
CASSLYASNEKLFF
TGTGCCAGCAGTTTATACGCCAGTAATGAAAAACTGTTTTTT
>TRBV12-5|NA|TRBJ1-1|NA
CASGLQGTNTEAFF
TGTGCTAGTGGTTTACAGGGTACAAACACTGAAGCTTTCTTT
>TRBV20-1|once|TRBJ1-1|NA
CSNTGITEAFF
TGCAGTAATACAGGGATCACTGAAGCTTTCTTT
>TRBV7-2|NA|TRBJ2-2|NA
CASSLDSNTGELFF
TGTGCCAGCAGCTTAGACAGCAACACCGGGGAGCTGTTTTTT
>TRBV2|NA|TRBJ1-2|NA
CASSEEGYGYTF
TGTGCCAGCAGTGAAGAGGGGTATGGCTACACCTTC
>TRBV7-8|NA|TRBJ1-4|TRBD1
CASSPSIQGAFEKLFF
TGTGCCAGCAGTCCTTCCATACAGGGGGCCTTTGAAAAACTGTTTTTT
>TRBV5-5|NA|TRBJ1-1|NA
CASSLSGIEAFF
TGTGCCAGCAGCTTGTCCGGGATTGAAGCTTTCTTT
>TRBV15|few|TRBJ1-1|NA
CATSRGGFGVEAFF
TGTGCCACCAGCAGAGGAGGGTTCGGGGTTGAGGCTTTCTTT
>TRBV4-3|NA|TRBJ2-1|TRBD2
CASSQVGTRSGVNEQFF
TGCGCCAGCAGCCAAGTGGGGACTAGAAGCGGGGTTAATGAGCAGTTCTTC
>TRBV10-3|NA|TRBJ1-4|NA
CAISDSRGQDEKLFF
TGTGCCATCAGTGACTCCCGGGGTCAAGATGAAAAACTGTTTTTT
>TRBV21-1|NA|TRBJ1-5|NA
CASSAGAVDQPQHF
TGTGCCAGCAGCGCAGGGGCAGTTGATCAGCCCCAGCATTTT
>TRBV5-1|NA|TRBJ2-1|TRBD2
CASSLAPLAAMDEQFF
TGCGCCAGCAGCTTGGCCCCACTAGCGGCCATGGATGAGCAGTTCTTC
>TRBV7-3|NA|TRBJ2-7|TRBD2
CASSPQAGTNGEQYF
TGTGCCAGCAGCCCCCAAGCAGGGACTAATGGCGAGCAGTACTTC
>TRBV7-8|NA|TRBJ2-7|NA
CASSPLPGAYEQYF
TGTGCCAGCAGCCCCCTCCCGGGAGCTTACGAGCAGTACTTC
>TRBV24-1|NA|TRBJ1-5|TRBD1
CATSEGGVRNQPQHF
TGTGCCACCAGTGAAGGGGGCGTACGAAATCAGCCCCAGCATTTT
>TRBV28|NA|TRBJ2-3|NA
CASSTIVQAPDTQYF
TGTGCCAGCAGCACAATCGTACAGGCTCCAGATACGCAGTATTTT
>TRBV7-2|NA|TRBJ1-1|TRBD1
CASSFVRGETEAFF
TGTGCCAGCAGCTTTGTCAGGGGGGAAACTGAAGCTTTCTTT
>TRBV10-1|once|TRBJ1-6|TRBD1
CASSEPRTGVNSPLHF
TGCGCCAGCAGTGAGCCTCGGACAGGGGTTAATTCACCCCTCCACTTT
>TRBV27|NA|TRBJ2-2|NA
CASSDRDTHTGELFF
TGTGCCAGCAGTGACCGGGACACCCACACCGGGGAGCTGTTTTTT
>TRBV19|NA|TRBJ1-1|NA
CASSPPVSRNTEAFF
TGTGCCAGTAGTCCCCCGGTGAGCCGGAACACTGAAGCTTTCTTT